One sample yielded the 17 T cell receptor beta chains listed below, sequenced in a study of post-analysis software for immune sequencing data. General study results and limits: Patients had higher frequencies than controls of five or six TRBV segments, including TRBV5-6, TRBV5-1 and TRBV20-1.

Which antigens these TCRs recognize remains unknown. Tagging with unique molecular identifiers was a feature of the TCR beta cDNA libraries. TCRdb reprocessed the PCR reads via MiXCR and lists one record per CDR3 protein. The sample records 250,000 to 300,000 distinct CDR3 sequences, 36% being singletons. Sequencing was done on a sample of blood. These receptors all come from a girl aged 5 to 17 with multiple sclerosis.

This clonotype is labeled medium-sized. This chain connects TRBV5-1 to TRBJ1-2; D remains ambiguous. This CDR3 has 13 residues. V shed 0 bases and J shed 0 bases, with 3 bases lying between them. The germline CDR1 and CDR2 sequences are SGHRS and YFSETQ. The CDR3 DNA is TGCGCCAGCAGCTTGGCTCCTAACTATGGCTACACCTTC. Protein: CASSLAPNYGYTF.

This clonotype was detected ten times or more. The chain combines TRBV5-1 with TRBJ2-5, with D unclear. The ends were cut back, 0 bases at V and 1 base at J, with 7 bases in the middle. The germline V gene has CDR1 SGHRS and CDR2 YFSETQ. The CDR3 length is 14 residues. Written as DNA, the CDR3 is TGCGCCAGCAGCTTGGCTGGCAGCCAAGAGACCCAGTACTTC. This encodes CASSLAGSQETQYF.

This clonotype came up many times. V and J are TRBV24-1 and TRBJ2-1, with 8 bases aligning to TRBD1. The junction had 5 bases not matched to a gene; V was cut back by 9 bases and J by 5 bases. From germline, CDR1 is KGHDR and CDR2 SFDVKD. This CDR3 region has 13 residues. The DNA for the CDR3 is TGTGCCACCTTGGACAGGGCCCACAATGAGCAGTTCTTC. Translated: CATLDRAHNEQFF.

With regard to this clonotype: Possible read error: a much larger clone is one base away. J is TRBJ1-2 and V is TRBV5-5, with a possible D match to TRBD1 (5 bases). Germline V gene data show CDR1 as SGHKS and CDR2 as YYEKEE (reference sequence). With 4 bases removed from V and 2 bases from J, the gap between germline ends came to 24 bases. The CDR3 loop spans 18 amino acids. CDR3 sequence reads: CASSREIWRGGKNYGYTF. The CDR3 nucleotides read TGTGCCAGCAGCAGGGAAATATGGAGGGGAGGGAAGAACTATGGCTACACCTTC.

In its sample, this clonotype was seen many times. This chain joins TRBV2 and TRBJ2-3, with D unresolved. Germline values: CDR1 SNHLY, CDR2 FYNNEI. The ends were cut back, 3 bases at V and 9 bases at J, with 10 bases in the middle. This CDR3 is 12 amino acids long. The chain's CDR3 is CASSDSLQTQYF. The CDR3 nucleotides are TGTGCCAGCAGTGATTCCCTACAGACGCAGTATTTT.

With regard to this clonotype: A much larger clone sits a single nucleotide away, making a read error possible. The chain employs TRBV15 and TRBJ1-2; D is possibly TRBD1 (5 bases). CDR3 length: 16 amino acids. Germline V gives CDR1 LNHNV, CDR2 YYDKDF (reference sequence). CDR3 residues: CAASRGADIQGYGYTF. The DNA for the CDR3 is TGTGCCGCCAGCAGAGGCGCGGACATCCAGGGCTATGGCTACACCTTC.

This clonotype appeared many times. The chain carries TRBV6-5 and TRBJ1-5; 10 positions match TRBD1. CDR1 and CDR2 (germline): MNHEY, SVGAGI. This CDR3 spans 18 amino acids. After removal of 2 bases from V and 5 bases from J, the junction contained 12 bases not matched to a gene. The CDR3 loop is CASSYLTPRDRGDQPQHF. The CDR3 region has the DNA TGTGCCAGCAGTTACCTCACCCCCCGGGACAGGGGAGATCAGCCCCAGCATTTT.

This chain joins TRBV12-3 or TRBV12-4 and TRBJ1-2; perhaps TRBD1 as D (6 bases). The CDR3 is 13 amino acids. V was shortened by 6 bases and J by 7 bases, with 15 bases between the two germline ends. CDR3 coding DNA: TGTGCCAGCAGCTCCAGAGGGGGTATTGGCTACACCTTC. Translation: CASSSRGGIGYTF.

Note on this clonotype: Germline is not matched at one junction end, which may reflect a read error. The chain is built from TRBV7-2 and TRBJ1-1; tentative D call: TRBD1 (5 bases). The CDR3 sequence is 14 residues long. Germline lookup yields CDR1 SGHTA and CDR2 FQGNSA. The CDR3 loop reads CASGLVGGGTEAFF. The CDR3 DNA follows: TGTGCCAGCGGCTTAGTCGGGGGTGGCACTGAAGCTTTCTTT. The whole variable domain, filled in from reference TRBV7-2 and TRBJ1-1, reads GAGVSQSPSNKVTEKGKDVELRCDPISGHTALYWYRQSLGQGLEFLIYFQGNSAPDKSGLPSDRFSAERTGGSVSTLTIQRTQQEDSAVYLCASGLVGGGTEAFFGQGTRLTVV.

The chain is built from TRBV12-3 or TRBV12-4 and TRBJ2-2; possibly TRBD1 for D (6 bases). The V and J ends lost 3 bases and 6 bases respectively, with 8 bases between them. The CDR3 extends over 13 amino acids. The CDR3 nucleotides read TGTGCCAGCAGTTTCGGACAGTCCGGGGAGCTGTTTTTT. This encodes CASSFGQSGELFF.

The chain joins TRBV5-4 to TRBJ2-3; 7 nucleotides align to TRBD1. CDR1 and CDR2 (germline): SGHNT, YYREEE (reference sequence). V dropped 4 bases and J dropped 0; count of bases not matched to a gene: 5. This CDR3 contains 15 residues. CDR3: CASSATGKSTDTQYF. CDR3 in DNA: TGTGCCAGCAGCGCGACAGGGAAAAGCACAGATACGCAGTATTTT.

This clonotype has at least ten counts. The V and J genes are TRBV5-1 and TRBJ2-7; unclear D gene. V was clipped by 5 bases and J by 4 bases, with 16 bases between them. CDR1 is SGHRS, CDR2 YFSETQ, per germline. CDR3 length: 14 residues. CDR3 nucleotide sequence: TGCGCCAGCAGGGACCAACCCTCCTCTTACGAGCAGTACTTC. Translated: CASRDQPSSYEQYF. Based on the CDR3 plus reference TRBV5-1 and TRBJ2-7, the full variable domain is KAGVTQTPRYLIKTRGQQVTLSCSPISGHRSVSWYQQTPGQGLQFLFEYFSETQRNKGNFPGRFSGRQFSNSRSEMNVSTLELGDSALYLCASRDQPSSYEQYFGPGTRLTVT.

The chain couples TRBV6-6 to TRBJ2-7, with D perhaps TRBD1 (5 bases). The CDR3 totals 14 residues. Germline lookup yields CDR1 MNHNY and CDR2 SVGAGI (reference sequence). The germline V and J ends were trimmed by 6 bases and 2 bases, with 14 bases remaining between them. CDR3 nucleotides: TGTGCCAGCAGGTCATCTGGGGCCGCCTACGAGCAGTACTTC. Translating gives CASRSSGAAYEQYF.

The chain carries TRBV20-1 and TRBJ1-2; unclear D gene. CDR1 is DFQATT and CDR2 is SNEGSKA in the germline V gene (reference sequence). This CDR3 contains 13 residues. Trimming took 1 base from V and 2 from J, leaving 8 bases between them. This CDR3 reads CSARGSGNYGYTF. In nucleotides, the CDR3 is TGCAGTGCTAGAGGGAGCGGGAACTATGGCTACACCTTC.

This chain joins TRBV7-2 and TRBJ2-3; D is possibly TRBD2 (7 bases). The CDR3 sequence is 17 residues long. V shed 6 bases and J shed 4 bases, with 23 bases lying between them. Germline CDR1 reads SGHTA; CDR2 reads FQGNSA. This CDR3 is CASRERGGRAGADTQYF. As DNA, the CDR3 is TGTGCCAGCAGGGAAAGAGGGGGGAGGGCCGGGGCAGATACGCAGTATTTT.

The table lists this clonotype with many counts. The chain joins TRBV6-1 to TRBJ1-5; no firm D call. CDR1 and CDR2 (germline): MNHNS, SASEGT. V lost 5 bases, J lost 4 bases, and 12 bases lay in between. The CDR3 is made up of 14 amino acids. The CDR3 region has the DNA TGTGCCAGCAGTCCCAACGGGAATAATCAGCCCCAGCATTTT. Its translation: CASSPNGNNQPQHF.

This clonotype was seen repeatedly, ten times or more. The genes are TRBV6-2 or TRBV6-3 and TRBJ2-1, with 10 bases that match TRBD2. The trim removed 5 bases at V and 4 bases at J, leaving 5 bases unmatched. Germline CDR1 MNHEY, CDR2 SVGEGT. The CDR3 has 15 amino acids. The CDR3 sequence is CASSGLAGAYNEQFF. CDR3 bases: TGTGCCAGCAGTGGGCTAGCGGGGGCTTACAATGAGCAGTTCTTC.